The rows below give T cell receptor beta chains drawn from one sample of a study of blood T cell repertoires in COVID-19. The table came from immunoSEQ multiplex PCR; TCRdb's copy has only in-frame clones and leaves some out. The data show about 49,000 clones, around 82% seen once. The sample taken for sequencing was peripheral blood. The receptors derive from a woman aged 55-69 years with acute or convalescent COVID-19. Both conserved end residues are part of each CDR3. D genes are given only for firm matches. For some rows the clone size is stated as once, few or many, or as a class when expanded; others skip it.

abundance	v_gene	j_gene	d_gene	CDR3nt	CDR3aa
-	TRBV6-1	TRBJ1-6	TRBD1	TGTGCCAGCAGTGAAAACCCCTCAGGGGGGCCGAATTCACCCCTCCACTTT	CASSENPSGGPNSPLHF
-	TRBV5-8	TRBJ2-5	TRBD2	TGTGCCAGCGCCACCTATAGCGGGGCCCGTTTCGGAACCCAGTACTTC	CASATYSGARFGTQYF
-	TRBV7-6	TRBJ2-7	-	TGTGCCAGCAGCCAGACAGACTCCTACGAGCAGTACTTC	CASSQTDSYEQYF
few	TRBV5-1	TRBJ2-7	-	TGCGCCAGCAGCCTCCAGGGTGGAGGGAACGAGCAGTACTTC	CASSLQGGGNEQYF
-	TRBV7-6	TRBJ1-6	-	TGTGCCAGCAGCTTAGATCCGTTCAGCTCCTATAATTCACCCCTCCACTTT	CASSLDPFSSYNSPLHF
-	TRBV3-1/TRBV3-2	TRBJ2-7	-	TGTGCCAGCAGCCAATTCTCCGGCAGCGGGTCTTACGAGCAGTACTTC	CASSQFSGSGSYEQYF
-	TRBV6-2/TRBV6-3	TRBJ2-7	TRBD2	TGTGCCAGCAGCTCGTGGACTAGCGGGTCCTACGAGCAGTACTTC	CASSSWTSGSYEQYF
few	TRBV12-3/TRBV12-4	TRBJ1-5	-	TGTGCCAGCAGTCGGACAAGGGATCAGCCCCAGCATTTT	CASSRTRDQPQHF
-	TRBV15	TRBJ2-3	-	TGTGCCACCAGCAGGTCGTGGGGGGGGGCTCGCACAGATACGCAGTATTTT	CATSRSWGGARTDTQYF
-	TRBV3-1/TRBV3-2	TRBJ2-3	-	TGTGCCAGCAGCCAAGATCCTGGGCCCAGGACAGATACGCAGTATTTT	CASSQDPGPRTDTQYF
-	TRBV30	TRBJ1-6	TRBD1	TGTGCCTGGACTTCCGGGACAGGGGGCTTTATCGGCTCACCCCTCCACTTT	CAWTSGTGGFIGSPLHF
-	TRBV5-1	TRBJ2-7	TRBD2	TGCGCCAGCAGCTATAGCGGGAGGGCCCAAGAGCAGTACTTC	CASSYSGRAQEQYF
-	TRBV2	TRBJ2-7	TRBD1	TGTGCCAGCGGTCGGGACAGGGGGTACGAGCAGTACTTC	CASGRDRGYEQYF
-	TRBV5-1	TRBJ2-1	TRBD2	TGCGCCAGCAGCCTACTAGCGGGAGTCGAAAATGAGCAGTTCTTC	CASSLLAGVENEQFF
-	TRBV2	TRBJ2-7	TRBD1	TGTGCCAGCAAATTGACAGGGTCGACCTACGAGCAGTACTTC	CASKLTGSTYEQYF
-	TRBV7-6	TRBJ2-7	TRBD2	TGTGCCAGCAGCTTGAGGACTAGCGGGAGGGCCGACGAGCAGTACTTC	CASSLRTSGRADEQYF
-	TRBV28	TRBJ2-7	-	TGTGCCAGCAAAGGGGGAGGGTACTACGAGCAGTACTTC	CASKGGGYYEQYF
-	TRBV5-5	TRBJ1-1	-	TGTGCCAGCAGCCTACAACCAGGGGTTGAAGCTTTCTTT	CASSLQPGVEAFF
-	TRBV7-3	TRBJ2-5	-	TGTGCCAGCAGCTCCGGACTGGACGAGACCCAGTACTTC	CASSSGLDETQYF
-	TRBV3-1/TRBV3-2	TRBJ1-1	-	TGTGCCAGCAGCCAAACGGGTAGGGCTTTCTTT	CASSQTGRAFF
-	TRBV10-2	TRBJ2-7	TRBD1	TGCGCCAGCAGTATACCGGACAGGGCCTCCTACGAGCAGTACTTC	CASSIPDRASYEQYF
-	TRBV2	TRBJ1-6	TRBD1	TGTGCCAGTACCGGGACAGTTAATTCACCCCTCCACTTT	CASTGTVNSPLHF
-	TRBV18	TRBJ1-1	-	TGTGCCAGCTCCCCTACAGGTATGAACACTGAAGCTTTCTTT	CASSPTGMNTEAFF
-	TRBV5-1	TRBJ1-1	-	TGCGCCAGCAGCTTGGCCGCGGGCAGAGAAGCTTTCTTT	CASSLAAGREAFF
-	TRBV7-6	TRBJ1-1	-	TGTGCCAGCAGCTTAATAGGAGCTGAAGCTTTCTTT	CASSLIGAEAFF
-	TRBV6-1	TRBJ2-7	-	TGTGCCAGCAGTGAACCCGGGATTTCCTACGAGCAGTACTTC	CASSEPGISYEQYF
-	TRBV18	TRBJ1-2	-	TGTGCCAGCTCCCAATCGGGCAGGGACTATGGCTACACCTTC	CASSQSGRDYGYTF
-	TRBV11-1	TRBJ1-6	TRBD1	TGTGCCAGCAGCTCTCAGAGACAGGGCAATTCACCCCTCCACTTT	CASSSQRQGNSPLHF
-	TRBV5-6	TRBJ2-5	-	TGTGCCAGCAGCTTGACTCAAGTAGAAGAGACCCAGTACTTC	CASSLTQVEETQYF
-	TRBV4-1	TRBJ1-2	-	TGCGCCAGCAGCACCCCAGGCTACTATGGCTACACCTTC	CASSTPGYYGYTF
-	TRBV21-1	TRBJ2-5	-	TGTGCCAGCAGCAAAGGTCTCAGGAACCTCCAAGAGACCCAGTACTTC	CASSKGLRNLQETQYF
-	TRBV19	TRBJ1-5	-	TGTGCCAGTAGTATAGTGGGCAGCAGCAATCAGCCCCAGCATTTT	CASSIVGSSNQPQHF
-	TRBV28	TRBJ1-2	TRBD1	TGTGCCAGCAGTTTAGACAGGGTGCATGGCTACACCTTC	CASSLDRVHGYTF
-	TRBV27	TRBJ2-1	TRBD2	TGTGCCAGCAGTGGACTAGCGGGGATCCTCTACAATGAGCAGTTCTTC	CASSGLAGILYNEQFF
-	TRBV2	TRBJ1-4	-	TGTGCCAGCAGGGCAGGGTACATTAATGAAAAACTGTTTTTT	CASRAGYINEKLFF
-	TRBV5-4	TRBJ1-1	TRBD1	TGTGCCAGCAGCGAAACAGGGGGCTGGACTGAAGCTTTCTTT	CASSETGGWTEAFF
-	TRBV27	TRBJ1-5	TRBD1	TGTGCCAGCAGTTTACCCAGACAGGGACGGGCCCAGCATTTT	CASSLPRQGRAQHF
-	TRBV13	TRBJ2-3	TRBD2	TGTGCCAGCAGCTTAGTGGGGCGACTAGCGGGGGACACAGATACGCAGTATTTT	CASSLVGRLAGDTDTQYF
-	TRBV5-1	TRBJ2-7	TRBD2	TGCGCCAGCAGCTTGCCCGGGACTAGCGGGAACGAGCAGTACTTC	CASSLPGTSGNEQYF
-	TRBV7-9	TRBJ2-7	TRBD1	TGTGCCAGCAGCTACGGACAGGGGGCTGGCGAGCAGTACTTC	CASSYGQGAGEQYF
-	TRBV5-4	TRBJ1-1	TRBD1	TGTGCCAGCAGTTCTCCCGGGACAGGGGTGAACACTGAAGCTTTCTTT	CASSSPGTGVNTEAFF
-	TRBV6-2/TRBV6-3	TRBJ2-1	-	TGTGCCAGCAGTTACTGGAGCGCCGGCAGTAGTGAGCAGTTCTTC	CASSYWSAGSSEQFF
once	TRBV7-9	TRBJ1-2	-	TGTGCCAGCAGCTTAGCCCTGAGTTTTAAGGGGTCCTCTAACTATGGCTACACCTTC	CASSLALSFKGSSNYGYTF